Each of the 28 T cell receptor beta chains below was sequenced from the same sample in a study of blood T cells in healthy people across ages. PCR was performed a second time for 7 to 11 cycles using a sample-barcoded 5' primer and a J-beta primer mix. MiXCR, applied by TCRdb to the 5' RACE reads, yields one record per CDR3 protein. The sample has about 670,000 distinct CDR3 sequences, 40% to 65% seen once; the top ten hold about 14%. The material sequenced was blood. These TCRs come from a woman over 75 in good health.

This clonotype was seen only a few times. The rearrangement joins TRBV5-1 to TRBJ2-2; D perhaps matches TRBD2 (5 bases). V lost 3 bases and J lost 2, with 17 bases in between. The CDR3 length is 17 residues. CDR1 is SGHRS and CDR2 is YFSETQ in the germline V gene. The CDR3 here is CASSSSQSGLNTGELFF. Here the CDR3 DNA reads TGCGCCAGCAGCTCAAGTCAATCAGGACTTAACACCGGGGAGCTGTTTTTT.

This sequence joins TRBV29-1 and TRBJ2-3, with 8 bases matching TRBD2. J gave up 4 bases and V 7 bases, and 7 bases lay outside the gene matches. Per germline, CDR1 SQVTM and CDR2 ANQGSEA. The CDR3 spans 13 residues. Here the CDR3 reads CSGNSGGPDTQYF. In DNA form, the CDR3 reads TGCAGCGGCAACAGCGGGGGACCAGATACGCAGTATTTT.

J is TRBJ1-6 and V is TRBV10-2; no reliable D call. The CDR3 loop spans 13 amino acids. CDR1 and CDR2 (germline): WSHSY, SAAADI. Trimming shortened V by 0 bases and J by 9 bases, and 6 bases separated the two germline ends. CDR3 region: CASSESLSSPLHF. DNA for the CDR3: TGCGCCAGCAGTGAGTCTCTGAGTTCACCCCTCCACTTT.

This clonotype was detected ten times or more. CDR3 DNA: TGTGCCAGTAGTATACGCAGCGCGAACTATGGCTACACCTTC. Translation gives CASSIRSANYGYTF. The chain joins TRBV19 to TRBJ1-2; no definite D call. This CDR3 spans 14 amino acids. Germline V gene sequence: CDR1 LNHDA, CDR2 SQIVND (reference sequence). The V gene lost 2 bases and the J gene lost 2 bases, with 9 bases spanning the gap.

The V and J genes are TRBV20-1 and TRBJ2-5; 12 bases map to TRBD2. The end of the DNA is better explained by TRBJ2-7, so the J call may be wrong. The length of the CDR3 is 15 residues. Germline CDR1 DFQATT, CDR2 SNEGSKA (reference sequence). CDR3 residues: CSARLPGLAGCEQYF. The CDR3 DNA reads as TGCAGTGCTAGACTCCCGGGACTAGCGGGCTGCGAGCAGTACTTC.

The chain links TRBV7-2 to TRBJ2-1; 15 nucleotides align to TRBD2. This CDR3 is built from 15 residues. V lost 5 bases to trimming and J lost 13 bases; unmatched junction nucleotides: 9. Germline V CDR1 and CDR2: SGHTA, FQGNSA. CDR3 protein: CASSPPGLAGGIQFF. CDR3 coding DNA: TGTGCCAGCAGCCCCCCGGGACTAGCGGGGGGAATACAGTTCTTC.

The rearrangement joins TRBV5-5 to TRBJ2-7, with TRBD1 matching 7 bases. This CDR3 contains 14 residues. The germline V gene encodes CDR1 SGHKS and CDR2 YYEKEE (reference sequence). The junction had 6 bases not matched to a gene; V was cut back by 3 bases and J by 3 bases. Here the CDR3 reads CASSSSGQNYEQYF. DNA for the CDR3: TGTGCCAGCAGCTCCTCGGGACAGAACTACGAGCAGTACTTC.

This clonotype was counted at least ten times. The chain uses TRBV10-3 and TRBJ2-5; either TRBD1 or TRBD2 may fit D (5 bases each). Germline V gene lookup returns CDR1 ENHRY and CDR2 SYGVKD. The CDR3 loop spans 11 amino acids. The V end was cut by 10 bases, the J end by 4 bases, with 10 bases between. The CDR3 bases are TGTGCCACCAGGGCGGGAGAGACCCAGTACTTC. Translation gives CATRAGETQYF.

The V call is TRBV24-1, the J call TRBJ2-3; 8 nucleotides line up with TRBD2. CDR1 and CDR2 from the germline V gene are KGHDR and SFDVKD. The CDR3 consists of 15 residues. The V segment lost 3 bases and the J segment 11 bases; nucleotides outside the gene matches: 12. The DNA for the CDR3 is TGTGCCACCAGTGATCCTTCCTATAGCGGGGAAAAGCAGTATTTT. Amino acids: CATSDPSYSGEKQYF.

The V and J genes are TRBV3-1 and TRBJ2-5, with D possibly matching TRBD2 (5 bases). The CDR3 is made up of 15 amino acids. Germline V lookup: CDR1 LGHDT, CDR2 YNNKEL (reference sequence). Trimming pared 0 bases from V and 1 base from J, leaving 9 bases between. Written as DNA, the CDR3 is TGTGCCAGCAGCCAAGACAGCGGACCCCAAGAGACCCAGTACTTC. This gives the protein CASSQDSGPQETQYF.

The rearrangement uses TRBV2 and TRBJ2-7, with D perhaps matching TRBD2 (5 bases). The J call may be incorrect, as the DNA end agrees better with TRBJ2-5. CDR1 and CDR2 (germline): SNHLY, FYNNEI. The CDR3 contains 14 residues. The DNA of the CDR3 is TGTGCCAGCAGTGGGGCCTTGAGTGGAGGGACCCAGTACTTC. It specifies CASSGALSGGTQYF.

The chain combines TRBV7-2 with TRBJ2-5; 7 bases line up with TRBD2. Germline CDR1 is SGHTA and CDR2 is FQGNSA. Unmatched junction bases numbered 2, after V lost 2 bases and J lost 2 bases. This CDR3 has 14 amino acids. The CDR3 DNA reads TGTGCCAGCAGCTTAAAAGCGGGGCAAGAGACCCAGTACTTC. This codes for CASSLKAGQETQYF.

Of note for this clonotype: This may arise from a read error, as a much more abundant clone is one base away. The J gene is TRBJ2-1, the V gene TRBV11-2; D possibly matches TRBD1 or TRBD2 (5 bases each). Trimming stripped 1 base from V and 13 bases from J, with 17 bases between. Germline CDR1 reads SGHAT; CDR2 reads FQNNGV. The CDR3 is made up of 14 amino acids. The chain's CDR3 is CASSLAQGWETQFF. In nucleotides, the CDR3 is TGTGCCAGCAGCTTAGCTCAGGGCTGGGAGACCCAGTTCTTC.

This clonotype has ten or more counts. The chain employs TRBV12-3 or TRBV12-4 and TRBJ2-7; D gene unclear. The CDR3 sequence is 13 residues long. V was shortened by 3 bases and J by 1 base, with 7 bases between the two germline ends. The CDR3 sequence is CASSFQASYEQYF. The CDR3 DNA reads as TGTGCCAGCAGTTTTCAGGCATCCTACGAGCAGTACTTC.

The gene calls are TRBV15 and TRBJ1-2, with D unclear. Germline loops: CDR1 LNHNV, CDR2 YYDKDF (reference sequence). V was cut by 5 bases and J by 4 bases, with 8 bases left in between. This CDR3 spans 12 amino acids. CDR3 in DNA: TGTGCCACCAGCGAAATAACCTATGGCTACACCTTC. This gives the protein CATSEITYGYTF.

This chain uses TRBV20-1 with TRBJ2-1, with 9 bases that match TRBD2. This CDR3 contains 17 residues. CDR1 and CDR2 from the germline V gene are DFQATT and SNEGSKA (reference sequence). V gave up 2 bases and J gave up 2 bases; unmatched junction bases: 10. This CDR3 reads CSARPTGGTSPYNEQFF. CDR3 in DNA: TGCAGTGCTAGACCTACTGGCGGGACTAGCCCCTACAATGAGCAGTTCTTC.

This clonotype was counted many times. This chain uses TRBV9 with TRBJ2-1, with 9 bases lining up with TRBD1. Trimming at V came to 0 bases and at J to 7 bases, leaving 5 bases not matched to a gene. There are 15 residues in the CDR3. Germline loops: CDR1 SGDLS, CDR2 YYNGEE. CDR3 coding DNA: TGTGCCAGCAGCGTAGTACAGGGGGCTGGAAATGAGCAGTTCTTC. This sequence encodes CASSVVQGAGNEQFF.

The sample holds many counts of this clonotype. The rearrangement links TRBV12-5 to TRBJ2-1, with D hard to call. The germline V and J ends were trimmed by 0 bases and 5 bases, with 2 bases remaining between them. This CDR3 region has 12 residues. The germline CDR1 and CDR2 sequences are LGHNT and FRNRAP. The CDR3 loop is CASGLVHNEQFF. CDR3 coding DNA: TGTGCTAGTGGTTTGGTACACAATGAGCAGTTCTTC.

The rearrangement links TRBV5-1 to TRBJ2-3; 10 nucleotides line up with TRBD1. J lost 5 bases, V lost 7 bases, and 7 bases had no gene match. There are 14 residues in the CDR3. Germline CDR1 is SGHRS and CDR2 is YFSETQ. Written as DNA, the CDR3 is TGCGCCAGCGGCCTCGGACAGGGGGGAGATACGCAGTATTTT. Protein: CASGLGQGGDTQYF.

Comment on this clonotype: A read error is possible here, since a much larger clone lies one base away. The chain joins TRBV30 to TRBJ2-6; D is unresolved. The CDR3 covers 15 residues. Germline V gene lookup returns CDR1 GTSNPN and CDR2 SVGIG (reference sequence). As DNA, the CDR3 is TGTGCCTGGAGTGTACACCTCTCTGGGACCAACGTCCTGACTTTC. This gives the protein CAWSVHLSGTNVLTF.

The genes are TRBV14 and TRBJ2-4; D not resolved. TRBJ2-7 matches the DNA end more closely, so the J call is doubtful. The CDR3 sequence is 14 residues long. Germline V CDR1 and CDR2: SGHDN, FVKESK. This CDR3 reads CASSQEGWQSEQYF. CDR3 DNA sequence: TGTGCCAGCAGCCAAGAGGGGTGGCAATCCGAGCAGTACTTC.

This clonotype was seen at least ten times. The chain carries TRBV7-3 and TRBJ1-2; D is ambiguous. The CDR3 spans 13 residues. The germline gives CDR1 SGHTA, CDR2 FQGTGA. V was pared by 5 bases and J by 5 bases, with 12 bases between. The CDR3 region has the DNA TGTGCCAGCAGCCAACGGACTGATTATGGCTACACCTTC. This gives the protein CASSQRTDYGYTF. Looking up the rest from reference TRBV7-3 and TRBJ1-2 gives the full variable domain: GAGVSQTPSNKVTEKGKYVELRCDPISGHTALYWYRQSLGQGPEFLIYFQGTGAADDSGLPNDRFFAVRPEGSVSTLKIQRTERGDSAVYLCASSQRTDYGYTFGSGTRLTVV.

The V call is TRBV27, the J call TRBJ2-1; D uncertain. Germline V gives CDR1 MNHEY, CDR2 SMNVEV (reference sequence). This CDR3 has 14 residues. V shed 0 bases and J shed 12 bases, with 15 bases lying between them. The CDR3 region has the DNA TGTGCCAGCAGTTTATCGATGGGGAATTGGGGGCAGTTCTTC. Translated: CASSLSMGNWGQFF.

The table lists this clonotype with a count of one. The chain has TRBV6-6 and TRBJ2-7; a possible D gene is TRBD1 (5 bases). This CDR3 spans 14 amino acids. Germline CDR1 MNHNY, CDR2 SVGAGI (reference sequence). V dropped 6 bases and J dropped 6 bases, with 18 bases sitting between them. CDR3 residues: CASRGHGAISEQYF. CDR3 coding DNA: TGTGCCAGCAGAGGACATGGGGCGATCTCCGAGCAGTACTTC.

This clonotype was picked up one time. The rearrangement uses TRBV5-1 and TRBJ2-7; no firm D call. The V gene's germline CDR1 is SGHRS and CDR2 YFSETQ. This CDR3 has 16 amino acids. V was clipped by 1 base and J by 0 bases, with 14 bases between them. The CDR3 protein is CASSLNVRTSSYEQYF. CDR3 in DNA: TGCGCCAGCAGCTTGAACGTACGCACATCCTCCTACGAGCAGTACTTC.

In its sample, this clonotype was seen a few times. V usage is TRBV20-1 and J usage is TRBJ2-7, with D tentatively TRBD1 (6 bases). Germline V gene sequence: CDR1 DFQATT, CDR2 SNEGSKA (reference sequence). This CDR3 comprises 12 residues. The ends were cut back, 0 bases at V and 4 bases at J, with 7 bases in the middle. The CDR3 DNA reads as TGCAGTGCTAGAGAGGACAGTTACGAGCAGTACTTC. The encoded protein is CSAREDSYEQYF.

This clonotype showed up just a few times. CDR3 DNA: TGCGCCAGCAGCCAGGACGGAAGCTCCTACAATGAGCAGTTCTTC. Amino acids: CASSQDGSSYNEQFF. The rearrangement links TRBV5-1 to TRBJ2-1; no reliable D call. V shed 4 bases and J shed 0 bases, with 11 bases lying between them. The length of the CDR3 is 15 residues. Germline V gives CDR1 SGHRS, CDR2 YFSETQ.

This rearrangement joins TRBV6-5 to TRBJ2-5; D gene uncertain. CDR1 is MNHEY and CDR2 is SVGAGI in the germline V gene. V was cut by 6 bases and J by 6 bases, with 20 bases left in between. The CDR3 length is 15 residues. CDR3 in DNA: TGTGCCAGCAGCCCGACTTGGCAGACAACCCAGACCCAGTACTTC. This sequence encodes CASSPTWQTTQTQYF.